This T cell receptor beta chain was recorded in a study of blood T cell repertoires in COVID-19. As for the study in general: Acute and convalescent COVID-19 specimens originated in the United States, Italy and Spain. The analysed material was cDNA or gDNA that came from T cells, B-cell-depleted T cells, or PBMCs.

Trimming took 5 bases from V and 6 from J, leaving 15 bases between them. The CDR3 spans 14 residues. The V gene's germline CDR1 is SGHTA and CDR2 FQGTGA. Original processing methods: Reference gene primer amplification gave estimated nucleated cell counts. Some clones are missing from TCRdb's copy, which holds only in-frame ones; the method was immunoSEQ multiplex PCR. The V and J calls and clone size come from that table; D and trimming were worked out from the DNA. The table lists a few hundred thousand clones, approximately 80% of them singletons. V usage is TRBV7-3 and J usage is TRBJ2-3, with D perhaps TRBD1 (5 bases). The sequenced sample consisted of peripheral blood. The TCR comes from a woman aged 35 to 49 who had recovered from COVID-19. The CDR3: CASSDQGGWDTQYF. The CDR3 DNA reads as TGTGCCAGCAGCGATCAGGGCGGATGGGATACGCAGTATTTT.